This T cell receptor beta chain was identified in a study of T-cell reconstitution after alpha-beta-depleted transplantation in children. Findings and caveats of the study: About two months after transplant, alpha-beta T cells reportedly came from several hundred expanded graft clones. Recipient T cells and thymic progenitors that survived were the source of the high TCRbeta diversity seen at day 60 in some patients. Newly generated T cells supplied most T-cell counts and diversity one year post-transplant.

V shed 5 bases and J shed 5 bases, with 22 bases lying between them. The CDR3 covers 17 residues. Germline assignment: CDR1 SGHVS and CDR2 FQNEAQ. Unique molecular identifiers were incorporated into the prepared TCRbeta library. TCRdb processed the PCR reads anew with MiXCR; each CDR3 protein has one entry. Here the sample spans about 980,000 distinct CDR3 sequences, about 31% being singletons. This clonotype has a single count. Its cognate antigen is unknown. The source was PBMCs, mostly from graft donor cells, collected 360 days after TCRalphabeta/CD19-depleted stem cell transplant. This sequence was found in a boy younger than two who had a stem cell transplant for SCID, so the T cells may come from the graft donor. The genes are TRBV7-8 and TRBJ2-1, with D perhaps TRBD2 (7 bases). The CDR3 region is CASSRRGFGGPHNEQFF. The CDR3 DNA is TGTGCCAGCAGCCGCCGAGGTTTCGGGGGGCCCCACAATGAGCAGTTCTTC.